One T cell receptor (beta chain) is described in this entry. This specimen comes from a study of blood T cell repertoires in COVID-19. Germline V CDR1 and CDR2: LNHNV, YYDKDF (reference sequence). The CDR3 covers 12 residues. Trimming shortened V by 4 bases and J by 0 bases, and 2 bases separated the two germline ends. The protocol was immunoSEQ multiplex PCR, while the TCRdb copy is restricted to in-frame clones and leaves out a portion. The repertoire holds more than 85,000 clones, with around 82% as singletons. The V and J genes are TRBV15 and TRBJ2-3; D is unresolved. The receptor's source is an older woman with acute or convalescent COVID-19. Sample: peripheral blood. Written as DNA, the CDR3 is TGTGCCACCAGCACTAGCACAGATACGCAGTATTTT. Its translation: CATSTSTDTQYF.